This TCR beta chain derives from a study of OX40 agonist ivuxolimab in advanced cancers. Study as a whole: With a range of roughly 20 to 80, age averaged about 58 years, and about 80% were male. Three partial responders included one hepatocellular carcinoma patient and two cutaneous melanoma patients. Regarding the study as a whole: At 0.1 to 3.0 mg/kg, CD4+ and CD8+ blood T cells expanded clonally by week 6.

This CDR3 contains 16 residues. CDR1 is LNHDA, CDR2 SQIVND, per germline (reference sequence). V dropped 4 bases and J dropped 4; count of bases not matched to a gene: 8. This clone was counted a few times. Its antigen is not known. The repertoire was sequenced with immunoSEQ multiplex PCR; TCRdb's copy has only in-frame clones and lacks some. This sample has 30,000 to 40,000 clones; roughly 80% occur once, and the top ten carry approximately 13%. The gene calls are TRBV19 and TRBJ1-5; 9 bases agree with TRBD1. The sample in question was CD4+ or CD8+ T cells sorted from blood, obtained in a trial of the OX40 agonist ivuxolimab. The receptor's source is an adult with an advanced solid tumor such as melanoma, head and neck, liver or kidney cancer. The CDR3 loop reads CASSTPLGTGNQPQHF. In nucleotides, the CDR3 is TGTGCCAGTAGTACTCCCCTCGGGACAGGGAATCAGCCCCAGCATTTT.